The 20 T cell receptor beta chains below all came from one sample that was sequenced in a study of shared clonotypes between healthy human individuals. The table came from immunoSEQ multiplex PCR; TCRdb's copy has only in-frame clones and leaves some out. In the table there are about 1 million clones, approximately 76% of which are singletons. Sequencing input: memory CD4+ T cells sorted from blood. Described subset: CD45RA-negative fraction. These receptors all stem from a man younger than 35 in good health.

The sample holds a few counts of this clone. The chain links TRBV6-6 to TRBJ2-3; maybe TRBD1 (6 bases). The CDR3 has 14 residues. Germline CDR1 and CDR2: MNHNY and SVGAGI (reference sequence). Trimming left V 5 bases short and J 2 bases short, with 11 bases between. Written as DNA, the CDR3 is TGTGCCAGCAGTAACAGGGTAGCCACAGATACGCAGTATTTT. Translated: CASSNRVATDTQYF.

This clone appeared a single time. The V call is TRBV10-1, the J call TRBJ1-6; D uncertain. The CDR3 consists of 13 residues. Looked up from germline, CDR1 is WNHNN and CDR2 is SYGVQD (reference sequence). V lost 6 bases and J 5 bases, leaving 8 bases between the germline ends. The CDR3 nucleotides read TGCGCCAGCAGGGGAGGGCATAATTCACCCCTCCACTTT. It yields the protein CASRGGHNSPLHF.

This clone was found a few times. This chain joins TRBV6-6 and TRBJ1-1, with 8 bases fitting TRBD1. V trimming: 7 bases; J trimming: 1 base; junction bases outside the gene matches: 5. Per the germline V gene, CDR1 is MNHNY and CDR2 is SVGAGI (reference sequence). This CDR3 region has 14 residues. The DNA of the CDR3 is TGTGCCAGCACAAGACAGGGGTGGAACACTGAAGCTTTCTTT. Translation gives CASTRQGWNTEAFF.

The chain recombines TRBV2 with TRBJ1-5; 9 bases match TRBD1. This CDR3 contains 14 residues. V trimming: 6 bases; J trimming: 8 bases; junction bases outside the gene matches: 8. Germline-derived CDR1 and CDR2 are SNHLY and FYNNEI. CDR3 residues: CASRRGQGGEPQHF. The CDR3 DNA sequence: TGTGCCAGCAGGAGGGGACAGGGAGGTGAGCCCCAGCATTTT.

The chain carries TRBV5-5 and TRBJ1-5; D not certain. Germline values: CDR1 SGHKS, CDR2 YYEKEE (reference sequence). The CDR3 loop spans 12 amino acids. V was clipped by 4 bases and J by 4 bases, with 6 bases between them. The CDR3 bases are TGTGCCAGCAGCACGGATAATCAGCCCCAGCATTTT. Its protein product is CASSTDNQPQHF.

The chain recombines TRBV6-6 with TRBJ1-2, with 8 positions matching TRBD1. The CDR3 covers 13 residues. CDR1 is MNHNY and CDR2 is SVGAGI in the germline V gene (reference sequence). The V and J ends lost 7 bases and 9 bases, in that order; junction bases with no gene match: 10. As DNA, the CDR3 is TGTGCCAGCATTCAGGACAGGGCCGAAAGCTACACCTTC. Encoded protein: CASIQDRAESYTF.

The J gene is TRBJ1-1, the V gene TRBV6-1; D gene unclear. Germline CDR1 reads MNHNS; CDR2 reads SASEGT. V lost 0 bases, J lost 6 bases, and 11 bases lay in between. The length of the CDR3 is 14 residues. CDR3 residues: CASSEAGLMAEAFF. The CDR3, as DNA: TGTGCCAGCAGTGAAGCGGGCCTTATGGCTGAAGCTTTCTTT.

The chain joins TRBV27 to TRBJ2-1, with 14 bases matching TRBD2. With 3 bases clipped from V and 6 bases from J, the junction kept 4 bases outside the gene matches. This CDR3 comprises 16 residues. CDR1 and CDR2 from the germline V gene are MNHEY and SMNVEV (reference sequence). The DNA of the CDR3 is TGTGCCAGCAGTTTCTCGGGACTAGCGGGAGCCAATGAGCAGTTCTTC. Amino acid sequence: CASSFSGLAGANEQFF.

The chain is built from TRBV6-5 and TRBJ2-1, with 9 bases that match TRBD2. Germline V gives CDR1 MNHEY, CDR2 SVGAGI. V was clipped by 0 bases and J by 4 bases; unmatched bases: 4. The CDR3 is made up of 16 amino acids. CDR3 sequence: CASSYSASGTYNEQFF. The CDR3, as DNA: TGTGCCAGCAGTTACTCGGCTAGCGGGACTTACAATGAGCAGTTCTTC.

This clone was seen ten or more times. The CDR3 DNA sequence: TGTGCCAGCAGCTTAGGGGGGACTAGTGTACAAGAGACCCAGTACTTC. Translated, it gives CASSLGGTSVQETQYF. The chain couples TRBV7-2 to TRBJ2-5, with 8 bases matching TRBD2. Germline trimming cut 1 base from V and 2 bases from J; bases unmatched to any gene: 6. Germline V gene data show CDR1 as SGHTA and CDR2 as FQGNSA. This CDR3 is 16 amino acids long. Supplemented by reference TRBV7-2 and TRBJ2-5, the full variable domain reads GAGVSQSPSNKVTEKGKDVELRCDPISGHTALYWYRQSLGQGLEFLIYFQGNSAPDKSGLPSDRFSAERTGGSVSTLTIQRTQQEDSAVYLCASSLGGTSVQETQYFGPGTRLLVL.

The rearrangement uses TRBV19 and TRBJ1-2; TRBD1 matches 7 bases. With V trimmed by 6 bases and J by 8 bases, 12 bases remained unmatched. The germline gives CDR1 LNHDA, CDR2 SQIVND (reference sequence). This CDR3 is built from 14 residues. The CDR3 sequence is CASSAGGGGGGYTF. In DNA form, the CDR3 reads TGTGCCAGTAGCGCGGGAGGGGGCGGTGGAGGCTACACCTTC.

This clone was observed a handful of times. For the CDR3, the DNA is TGTGCCAGTAGAGGGGGTTTGGGCAATCAGCCCCAGCATTTT. It yields the protein CASRGGLGNQPQHF. The V gene is TRBV19, the J gene TRBJ1-5, with D perhaps matching TRBD1 (6 bases). Trimming pared 6 bases from V and 2 bases from J, leaving 11 bases between. Germline lookup yields CDR1 LNHDA and CDR2 SQIVND (reference sequence). The CDR3 runs to 14 residues. Supplemented by reference TRBV19 and TRBJ1-5, the full variable domain reads DGGITQSPKYLFRKEGQNVTLSCEQNLNHDAMYWYRQDPGQGLRLIYYSQIVNDFQKGDIAEGYSVSREKKESFPLTVTSAQKNPTAFYLCASRGGLGNQPQHFGDGTRLSIL.

A single count supports this clone. The V call is TRBV4-1, the J call TRBJ1-2; D unclear. The germline CDR1 and CDR2 sequences are MGHRA and YSYEKL. Trimming took off 4 bases at V and 5 bases at J, with 14 bases between the two ends. The length of the CDR3 is 14 residues. The CDR3 reads CASSPGLIPYGYTF. Here the CDR3 DNA reads TGCGCCAGCAGCCCTGGACTGATCCCTTATGGCTACACCTTC.

The V and J genes are TRBV14 and TRBJ2-7; possible D gene TRBD1, 6 bases. In germline, CDR1 is SGHDN, CDR2 FVKESK. The ends were cut back, 0 bases at V and 1 base at J, with 10 bases in the middle. This CDR3 spans 15 amino acids. The CDR3 is CASSQDLRGSYEQYF. The CDR3 DNA is TGTGCCAGCAGCCAAGATCTTAGGGGGTCCTACGAGCAGTACTTC.

The rearrangement joins TRBV30 to TRBJ2-1; no clear D. The CDR3 totals 15 residues. V gave up 0 bases and J gave up 0 bases, with 9 bases separating them. Looked up from germline, CDR1 is GTSNPN and CDR2 is SVGIG (reference sequence). CDR3 protein: CAWSVVGGSYNEQFF. For the CDR3, the DNA is TGTGCCTGGAGTGTTGTCGGTGGCTCCTACAATGAGCAGTTCTTC.

A few counts support this clone. The chain recombines TRBV10-3 with TRBJ2-1, with D possibly being TRBD2 (6 bases). CDR3 length: 14 amino acids. Germline V gene sequence: CDR1 ENHRY, CDR2 SYGVKD. Trimming pared 6 bases from V and 8 bases from J, leaving 17 bases between. CDR3 DNA sequence: TGTGCCATCAGGCCGGGACTTAGTGGCGATGAGCAGTTCTTC. This encodes CAIRPGLSGDEQFF.

V gene TRBV28 combines with J gene TRBJ2-7, with D perhaps given as TRBD1 or TRBD2 (5 bases each). V lost 3 bases, J lost 5 bases, and 14 bases lay in between. This CDR3 region has 14 residues. Germline V gene data show CDR1 as MDHEN and CDR2 as SYDVKM. The CDR3 reads CASSFFRERNEQYF. DNA of the CDR3: TGTGCCAGCAGTTTTTTCAGGGAGCGCAACGAGCAGTACTTC.

The rearrangement links TRBV5-8 to TRBJ2-7; 7 bases align to TRBD2. The CDR3 totals 13 residues. Germline V gene data show CDR1 as SGHTS and CDR2 as YDEGEE. The J segment lost 12 bases and the V segment lost 0 bases, leaving 9 bases of the junction unmatched. CDR3: CASSLATAGVRYF. CDR3 sequence (DNA): TGTGCCAGCAGCTTGGCCACGGCGGGAGTAAGGTACTTC. The full variable domain, in which reference TRBV5-8 and TRBJ2-7 provide the parts outside the CDR3, is EAGVTQSPTHLIKTRGQQATLRCSPISGHTSVYWYQQALGLGLQFLLWYDEGEERNRGNFPPRFSGRQFPNYSSELNVNALELEDSALYLCASSLATAGVRYFGPGTRLTVT.

The chain joins TRBV7-9 to TRBJ1-2; D remains unclear. The V gene's germline CDR1 is SEHNR and CDR2 FQNEAQ (reference sequence). V lost 1 base and J lost 3, with 12 bases in between. CDR3 length equals 15 residues. The CDR3 DNA reads as TGTGCCAGCAGCTTAGTGGGGATTAGAGACTATGGCTACACCTTC. This encodes CASSLVGIRDYGYTF.

This clone was observed at least ten times. V and J are TRBV7-9 and TRBJ2-1; TRBD2 matches at 8 bases. The junction had 4 bases not matched to a gene; V was cut back by 2 bases and J by 1 base. The CDR3 contains 16 residues. The V gene's germline CDR1 is SEHNR and CDR2 FQNEAQ (reference sequence). The CDR3 region has the DNA TGTGCCAGCAGCTTAACGCGGGGGGCTTCCTACAATGAGCAGTTCTTC. Protein product: CASSLTRGASYNEQFF. Together with reference TRBV7-9 and TRBJ2-1, the CDR3 gives the full variable domain: DTGVSQNPRHKITKRGQNVTFRCDPISEHNRLYWYRQTLGQGPEFLTYFQNEAQLEKSRLLSDRFSAERPKGSFSTLEIQRTEQGDSAMYLCASSLTRGASYNEQFFGPGTRLTVL.